Detailed here is one T cell receptor beta chain. Study processing details: Scientists estimated how many nucleated cells there were by amplifying reference gene primers. Sequencing used immunoSEQ multiplex PCR; TCRdb keeps in-frame clones, though not all of them. That table furnishes V, J and clone size, whereas the DNA furnished D and trimming. The table records 120,000 or so clones, roughly 84% of them present only once. The sample comes from a study of blood T cell repertoires in COVID-19. Study context: Material from acute and convalescent COVID-19 was sourced from the United States, Italy and Spain. In each case, the material was cDNA or gDNA derived from T cells, B-cell-depleted T cells, or PBMCs.

CDR1 is LGHDT, CDR2 YNNKEL, per germline (reference sequence). CDR3 size: 17 residues. The V and J ends lost 0 bases and 2 bases, in that order; junction bases with no gene match: 6. The TCR was taken from a woman aged 80 or over with acute or convalescent COVID-19. The chain couples TRBV3-1 (or the pseudogene TRBV3-2) to TRBJ2-2, with 7 bases matching TRBD1. The sample taken for sequencing was peripheral blood. The CDR3 DNA sequence: TGTGCCAGCAGCCAAGATAGAACAGGGGCTAACACCGGGGAGCTGTTTTTT. Its protein is CASSQDRTGANTGELFF.